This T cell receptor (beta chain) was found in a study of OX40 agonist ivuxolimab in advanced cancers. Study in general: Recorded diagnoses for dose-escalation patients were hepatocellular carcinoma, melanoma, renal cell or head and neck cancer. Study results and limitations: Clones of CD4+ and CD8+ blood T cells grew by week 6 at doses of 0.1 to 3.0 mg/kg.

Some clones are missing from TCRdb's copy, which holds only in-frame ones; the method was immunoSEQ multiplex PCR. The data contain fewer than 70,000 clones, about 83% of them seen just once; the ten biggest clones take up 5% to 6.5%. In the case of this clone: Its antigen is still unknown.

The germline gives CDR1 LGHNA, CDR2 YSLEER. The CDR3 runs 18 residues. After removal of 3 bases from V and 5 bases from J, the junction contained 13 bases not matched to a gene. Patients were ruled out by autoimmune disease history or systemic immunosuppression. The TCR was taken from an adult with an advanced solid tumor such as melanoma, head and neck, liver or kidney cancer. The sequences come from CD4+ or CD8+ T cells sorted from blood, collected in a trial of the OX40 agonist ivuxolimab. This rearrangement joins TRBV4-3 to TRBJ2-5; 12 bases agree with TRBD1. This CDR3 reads CASSQEPVGTGGGETQYF. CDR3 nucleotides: TGCGCCAGCAGCCAGGAGCCCGTTGGGACAGGGGGCGGCGAGACCCAGTACTTC.